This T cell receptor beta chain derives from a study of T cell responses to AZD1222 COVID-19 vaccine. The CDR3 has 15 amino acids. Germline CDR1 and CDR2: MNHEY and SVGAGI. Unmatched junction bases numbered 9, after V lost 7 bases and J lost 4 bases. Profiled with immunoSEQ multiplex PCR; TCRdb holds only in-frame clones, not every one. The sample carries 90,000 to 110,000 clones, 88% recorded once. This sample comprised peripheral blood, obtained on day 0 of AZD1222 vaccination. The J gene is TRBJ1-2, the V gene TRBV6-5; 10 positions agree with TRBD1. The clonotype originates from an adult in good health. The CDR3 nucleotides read TGTGCCAGCAAAACTAAGACAGGGGGCACCTATGGCTACACCTTC. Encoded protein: CASKTKTGGTYGYTF.